Following are 24 T cell receptor beta chains from one sample sequenced in a study of cytomegalovirus exposure and HLA in healthy donors. Use of 60 Vbeta and 13 Jbeta primers characterized the PCR. The assay was immunoSEQ multiplex PCR, and TCRdb's table has in-frame clones only and misses some. The sample consists of some 110,000 clones, 75% to 90% of them appearing once. Material for sequencing was PBMCs. These receptors all stem from a man between 25 and 39 years old in good health and CMV-seropositive.

This chain connects TRBV2 to TRBJ2-1; 13 bases map to TRBD2. The V gene's germline CDR1 is SNHLY and CDR2 FYNNEI. This CDR3 contains 14 residues. Losses at the gene ends were 6 bases for V and 9 bases for J; bases not matched to a gene: 5. The CDR3, as DNA: TGTGCCAGCAGCGGACTAGCGGGGGCAGGTGAGCAGTTCTTC. It specifies CASSGLAGAGEQFF.

This rearrangement joins TRBV18 to TRBJ2-3; maybe TRBD2 (5 bases). Germline CDR1 is KGHSH and CDR2 is LQKENI. Trimming stripped 2 bases from V and 2 bases from J, with 14 bases between. This CDR3 comprises 16 residues. The CDR3 here is CASSPSNTGTTDTQYF. The CDR3, as DNA: TGTGCCAGCTCACCATCTAACACGGGAACCACAGATACGCAGTATTTT.

This clone was seen a handful of times. This rearrangement joins TRBV10-3 to TRBJ1-4; 9 bases match TRBD1. This CDR3 contains 14 residues. V was pared by 5 bases and J by 4 bases, with 2 bases of the junction left unmatched. Germline V lookup: CDR1 ENHRY, CDR2 SYGVKD. The DNA for the CDR3 is TGTGCCATCAGTCAGGACAGGGGTAATGAAAAACTGTTTTTT. This encodes CAISQDRGNEKLFF.

V gene TRBV7-2 combines with J gene TRBJ1-6; 7 nucleotides agree with TRBD1. Germline CDR1 and CDR2: SGHTA and FQGNSA. The CDR3 is 15 residues long. Trimming removed 4 bases from V and 4 bases from J; junction bases left unmatched: 4. This CDR3 is CASSSPGQYNSPLHF. In nucleotides, the CDR3 is TGTGCCAGCAGCTCGCCGGGACAGTATAATTCACCCCTCCACTTT. The entire variable domain, with the rest obtained from reference TRBV7-2 and TRBJ1-6, is as follows: GAGVSQSPSNKVTEKGKDVELRCDPISGHTALYWYRQSLGQGLEFLIYFQGNSAPDKSGLPSDRFSAERTGGSVSTLTIQRTQQEDSAVYLCASSSPGQYNSPLHFGNGTRLTVT.

This chain connects TRBV4-1 to TRBJ2-3; weak D call: TRBD1 (5 bases). CDR3 length equals 13 residues. V was pared by 8 bases and J by 4 bases, with 13 bases between. Looked up from germline, CDR1 is MGHRA and CDR2 is YSYEKL. CDR3 region: CASSPEGADTQYF. The CDR3 DNA follows: TGCGCCAGCTCCCCCGAAGGGGCAGATACGCAGTATTTT.

The genes are TRBV6-1 and TRBJ2-5; 9 nucleotides align to TRBD2. There are 16 residues in the CDR3. The trim removed 2 bases at V and 5 bases at J, leaving 9 bases unmatched. Germline V gene sequence: CDR1 MNHNS, CDR2 SASEGT. DNA for the CDR3: TGTGCCAGCAGTGAATTCGGCGGGGGGGCGGCGGAGACCCAGTACTTC. It specifies CASSEFGGGAAETQYF.

For the CDR3, the DNA is TGTGCCAGCAGCTCGGCGGCTAATTCGGGAGGCTACACCTTC. Translated, it gives CASSSAANSGGYTF. The gene calls are TRBV11-2 and TRBJ1-2; D uncertain. Trimming removed 4 bases from V and 8 bases from J, with 17 bases in between. The CDR3 contains 14 residues. Per germline, CDR1 SGHAT and CDR2 FQNNGV. The full variable domain, completed using reference TRBV11-2 and TRBJ1-2, is EAGVAQSPRYKIIEKRQSVAFWCNPISGHATLYWYQQILGQGPKLLIQFQNNGVVDDSQLPKDRFSAERLKGVDSTLKIQPAKLEDSAVYLCASSSAANSGGYTFGSGTRLTVV.

This clone was seen a handful of times. The chain couples TRBV6-5 to TRBJ1-1; 9 bases are shared with TRBD1. The CDR3 covers 13 residues. The J segment lost 6 bases and the V segment lost 6 bases, leaving 5 bases of the junction unmatched. Germline CDR1 and CDR2: MNHEY and SVGAGI. The CDR3 loop is CASSWGQGSEAFF. In DNA, the CDR3 is TGTGCCAGCAGCTGGGGACAGGGTTCTGAAGCTTTCTTT.

The chain links TRBV28 to TRBJ2-3, with 7 positions matching TRBD2. CDR3 length: 16 amino acids. Germline CDR1 is MDHEN and CDR2 is SYDVKM. After removal of 2 bases from V and 2 bases from J, the junction contained 7 bases not matched to a gene. The CDR3 is CASSLGGRGNTDTQYF. The CDR3 bases are TGTGCCAGCAGTTTAGGGGGGAGGGGCAACACAGATACGCAGTATTTT. Filled out from reference TRBV28 and TRBJ2-3, the complete variable domain reads DVKVTQSSRYLVKRTGEKVFLECVQDMDHENMFWYRQDPGLGLRLIYFSYDVKMKEKGDIPEGYSVSREKKERFSLILESASTNQTSMYLCASSLGGRGNTDTQYFGPGTRLTVL.

The chain couples TRBV9 to TRBJ2-2, with TRBD1 matching over 7 bases. This CDR3 is 16 amino acids long. Losses at the gene ends were 4 bases for V and 0 bases for J; bases not matched to a gene: 6. Germline CDR1 and CDR2: SGDLS and YYNGEE. CDR3: CASSPWTGPNTGELFF. As DNA, the CDR3 is TGTGCCAGCAGCCCCTGGACAGGCCCGAACACCGGGGAGCTGTTTTTT.

This chain links TRBV7-8 with TRBJ2-7; 11 bases fit TRBD2. CDR3 size: 16 residues. With V trimmed by 1 base and J by 5 bases, 7 bases remained unmatched. Germline loops: CDR1 SGHVS, CDR2 FQNEAQ. For the CDR3, the DNA is TGTGCCAGCAGCTTAGACTTAGCGGGGGGGCCGAACGAGCAGTACTTC. Translated: CASSLDLAGGPNEQYF.

The rearrangement links TRBV4-2 to TRBJ2-1; TRBD1 matches at 8 bases. V lost 3 bases to trimming and J lost 6 bases; unmatched junction nucleotides: 7. The CDR3 spans 15 residues. From germline, CDR1 is LGHNA and CDR2 YNFKEQ. In nucleotides, the CDR3 is TGTGCCAGCAGCCAGTTTGTGGACAGGGTCAATGAGCAGTTCTTC. It translates to CASSQFVDRVNEQFF.

The chain is built from TRBV29-1 and TRBJ1-2, with 7 bases fitting TRBD1. Per the germline V gene, CDR1 is SQVTM and CDR2 is ANQGSEA. The V gene end was trimmed by 5 bases and the J gene end by 2 bases; junction bases not matched to a gene: 5. The length of the CDR3 is 13 residues. The CDR3 loop is CSVTTGPNYGYTF. The CDR3, as DNA: TGCAGCGTTACGACAGGGCCGAACTATGGCTACACCTTC. Full variable domain (missing parts from reference TRBV29-1 and TRBJ1-2): SAVISQKPSRDICQRGTSLTIQCQVDSQVTMMFWYRQQPGQSLTLIATANQGSEATYESGFVIDKFPISRPNLTFSTLTVSNMSPEDSSIYLCSVTTGPNYGYTFGSGTRLTVV.

This clone has only a few counts. V usage is TRBV2 and J usage is TRBJ1-1, with D hard to call. The V end lost 6 bases, the J end lost 1 base, and 6 bases lay between the germline ends. CDR1 is SNHLY and CDR2 is FYNNEI in the germline V gene. CDR3 length: 12 residues. The CDR3 bases are TGTGCCAGCAGCTTTAGGAACACTGAAGCTTTCTTT. Translated, it gives CASSFRNTEAFF.

The V and J genes are TRBV15 and TRBJ1-2; 7 nucleotides line up with TRBD1. V was clipped by 8 bases and J by 4 bases; unmatched bases: 10. The CDR3 length is 14 residues. The germline gives CDR1 LNHNV, CDR2 YYDKDF (reference sequence). Written as DNA, the CDR3 is TGTGCCACCGATAGTTCTCAGGGGGGCTATGGCTACACCTTC. The encoded protein is CATDSSQGGYGYTF.

The V gene is TRBV28, the J gene TRBJ2-7, with D possibly being TRBD1 (5 bases). The CDR3 contains 15 residues. CDR1 and CDR2 (germline): MDHEN, SYDVKM. Between the trimmed V and J ends, which lost 2 bases and 3 bases, there was a span of 14 bases. This CDR3 is CASSLPGADLYEQYF. DNA for the CDR3: TGTGCCAGCAGTTTACCTGGGGCTGACCTCTACGAGCAGTACTTC.

J is TRBJ1-1 and V is TRBV9; D possibly corresponds to TRBD1 (6 bases). Trimming removed 3 bases at V and 1 base at J, with 13 bases between. CDR3 length: 15 residues. The germline V gene encodes CDR1 SGDLS and CDR2 YYNGEE. CDR3 bases: TGTGCCAGCAGCGCTCAGGGGTCTGGGAACACTGAAGCTTTCTTT. This sequence encodes CASSAQGSGNTEAFF.

The V call is TRBV4-1, the J call TRBJ2-3; 8 bases line up with TRBD2. V dropped 1 base and J dropped 1; count of bases not matched to a gene: 4. Looked up from germline, CDR1 is MGHRA and CDR2 is YSYEKL. The CDR3 sequence is 16 residues long. CDR3 amino acids: CASSQGPAGGTDTQYF. DNA for the CDR3: TGCGCCAGCAGCCAAGGGCCAGCGGGGGGCACAGATACGCAGTATTTT.

The V call is TRBV6-1, the J call TRBJ2-7; TRBD1 is a possible D gene (5 bases). Germline V gives CDR1 MNHNS, CDR2 SASEGT. Trimming stripped 3 bases from V and 3 bases from J, with 9 bases between. The CDR3 extends over 13 amino acids. CDR3 nucleotides: TGTGCCAGCAGTGAGGCAGGGTTCTACGAGCAGTACTTC. It yields the protein CASSEAGFYEQYF.

This sequence joins TRBV7-2 and TRBJ2-1, with 9 bases aligning to TRBD2. Germline CDR1 and CDR2: SGHTA and FQGNSA. V trimming: 1 base; J trimming: 7 bases; junction bases outside the gene matches: 5. CDR3 length: 15 amino acids. CDR3 nucleotides: TGTGCCAGCAGCTTAGGGGGACTAGCTTTGAATGAGCAGTTCTTC. This codes for CASSLGGLALNEQFF.

The chain joins TRBV7-9 to TRBJ2-7; 10 bases fit TRBD1. Germline V gene lookup returns CDR1 SEHNR and CDR2 FQNEAQ (reference sequence). The junction had 8 bases not matched to a gene; V was cut back by 0 bases and J by 6 bases. The length of the CDR3 is 16 residues. The CDR3 protein is CASSLAPGTGAREQYF. DNA for the CDR3: TGTGCCAGCAGCTTAGCCCCGGGGACAGGGGCTCGCGAGCAGTACTTC.

The chain joins TRBV5-6 to TRBJ2-1; 7 bases fit TRBD1. Germline CDR1 and CDR2: SGHDT and YYEEEE. The ends lost 4 bases at V and 7 bases at J; junction bases unmatched: 17. The CDR3 sequence is 17 residues long. The CDR3 loop is CASSPETGIWVQNEQFF. CDR3 coding DNA: TGTGCCAGCAGCCCAGAGACAGGGATTTGGGTGCAGAATGAGCAGTTCTTC.

The rearrangement uses TRBV5-1 and TRBJ2-1, with 12 bases aligning to TRBD1. CDR1 SGHRS and CDR2 YFSETQ come from the germline V gene. The V and J ends lost 7 bases and 4 bases, in that order; junction bases with no gene match: 12. The CDR3 contains 17 residues. The CDR3 sequence is CASGKRDRGQLYNEQFF. The CDR3 DNA reads TGCGCCAGCGGGAAAAGGGACAGGGGGCAATTGTACAATGAGCAGTTCTTC.

This clone has just one count. This sequence joins TRBV7-9 and TRBJ1-2; 7 bases align to TRBD1. CDR3 length: 12 amino acids. V trimming: 5 bases; J trimming: 8 bases; junction bases outside the gene matches: 5. CDR1 is SEHNR, CDR2 FQNEAQ, per germline (reference sequence). The CDR3 DNA reads as TGTGCCAGCAGCGCGGACAGGTCGGGCTACACCTTC. Protein: CASSADRSGYTF.